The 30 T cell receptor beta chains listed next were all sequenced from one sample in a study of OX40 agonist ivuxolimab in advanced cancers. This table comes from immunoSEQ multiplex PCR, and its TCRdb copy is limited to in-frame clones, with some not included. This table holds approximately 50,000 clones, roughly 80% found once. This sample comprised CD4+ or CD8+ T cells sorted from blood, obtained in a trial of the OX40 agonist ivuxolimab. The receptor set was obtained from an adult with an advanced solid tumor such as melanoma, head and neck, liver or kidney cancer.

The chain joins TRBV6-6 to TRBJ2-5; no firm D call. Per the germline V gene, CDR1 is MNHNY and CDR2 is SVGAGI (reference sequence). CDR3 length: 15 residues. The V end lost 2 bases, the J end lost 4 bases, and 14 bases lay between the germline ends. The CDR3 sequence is CASSYPPRLGETQYF. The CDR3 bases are TGTGCCAGCAGTTACCCCCCCCGTTTGGGAGAGACCCAGTACTTC.

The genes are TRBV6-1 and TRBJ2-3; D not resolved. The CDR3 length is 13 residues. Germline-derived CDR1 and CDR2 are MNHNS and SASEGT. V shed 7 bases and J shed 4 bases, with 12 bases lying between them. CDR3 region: CASNVRLADTQYF. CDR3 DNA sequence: TGTGCCAGCAACGTAAGGTTAGCAGATACGCAGTATTTT.

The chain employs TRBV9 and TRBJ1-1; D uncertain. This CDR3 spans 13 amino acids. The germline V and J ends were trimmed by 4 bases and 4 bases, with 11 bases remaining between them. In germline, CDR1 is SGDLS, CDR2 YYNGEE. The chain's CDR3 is CASSPAGGTEAFF. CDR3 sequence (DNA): TGTGCCAGCAGCCCTGCCGGCGGCACTGAAGCTTTCTTT.

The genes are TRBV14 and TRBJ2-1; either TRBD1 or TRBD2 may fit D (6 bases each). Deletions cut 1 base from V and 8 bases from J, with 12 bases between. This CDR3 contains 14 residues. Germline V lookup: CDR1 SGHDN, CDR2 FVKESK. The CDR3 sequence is CASSQGGQRDEQFF. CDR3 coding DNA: TGTGCCAGCAGCCAAGGTGGACAGCGGGATGAGCAGTTCTTC.

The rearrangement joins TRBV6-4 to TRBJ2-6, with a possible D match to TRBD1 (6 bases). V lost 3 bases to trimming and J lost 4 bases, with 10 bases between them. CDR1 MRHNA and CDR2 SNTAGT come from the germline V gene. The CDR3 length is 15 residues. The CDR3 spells CASSDQGTGANVLTF. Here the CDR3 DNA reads TGTGCCAGCAGTGATCAGGGGACCGGGGCCAACGTCCTGACTTTC.

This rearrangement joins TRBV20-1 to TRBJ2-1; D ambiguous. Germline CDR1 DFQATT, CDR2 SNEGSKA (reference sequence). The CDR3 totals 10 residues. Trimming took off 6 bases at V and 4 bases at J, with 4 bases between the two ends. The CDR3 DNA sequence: TGCAGTGCAAATTACAATGAGCAGTTCTTC. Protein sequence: CSANYNEQFF.

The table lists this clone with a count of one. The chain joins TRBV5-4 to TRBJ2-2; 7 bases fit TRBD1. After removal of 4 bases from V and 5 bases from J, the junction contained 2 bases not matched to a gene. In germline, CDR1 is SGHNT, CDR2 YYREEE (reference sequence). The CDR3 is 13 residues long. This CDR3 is CASSPGQTGELFF. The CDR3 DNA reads TGTGCCAGCAGCCCGGGACAGACCGGGGAGCTGTTTTTT.

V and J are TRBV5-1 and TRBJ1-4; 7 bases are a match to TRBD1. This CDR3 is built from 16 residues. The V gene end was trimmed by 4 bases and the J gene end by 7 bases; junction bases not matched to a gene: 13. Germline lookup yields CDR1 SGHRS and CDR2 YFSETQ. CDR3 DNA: TGCGCCAGCAGCCTAGGGGGCGTCGGCTCGGGTGAAAAACTGTTTTTT. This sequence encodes CASSLGGVGSGEKLFF.

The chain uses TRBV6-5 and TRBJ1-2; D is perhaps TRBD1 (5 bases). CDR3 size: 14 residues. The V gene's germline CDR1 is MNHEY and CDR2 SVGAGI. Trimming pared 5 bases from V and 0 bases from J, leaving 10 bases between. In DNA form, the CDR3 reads TGTGCCAGCAGTCCAGGGTTAGCTAACTATGGCTACACCTTC. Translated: CASSPGLANYGYTF.

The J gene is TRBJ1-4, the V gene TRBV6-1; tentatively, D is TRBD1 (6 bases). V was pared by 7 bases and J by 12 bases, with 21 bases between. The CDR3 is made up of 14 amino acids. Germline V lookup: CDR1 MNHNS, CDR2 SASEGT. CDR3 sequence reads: CASTTTGYTGELFF. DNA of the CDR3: TGTGCCAGCACCACGACAGGCTACACTGGAGAACTGTTTTTT.

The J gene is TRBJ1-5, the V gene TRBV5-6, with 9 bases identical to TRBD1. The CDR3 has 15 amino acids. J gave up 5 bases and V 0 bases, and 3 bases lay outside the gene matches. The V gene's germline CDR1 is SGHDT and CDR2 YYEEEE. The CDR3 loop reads CASSLAGTGYQPQHF. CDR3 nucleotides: TGTGCCAGCAGCTTGGCCGGGACAGGGTATCAGCCCCAGCATTTT.

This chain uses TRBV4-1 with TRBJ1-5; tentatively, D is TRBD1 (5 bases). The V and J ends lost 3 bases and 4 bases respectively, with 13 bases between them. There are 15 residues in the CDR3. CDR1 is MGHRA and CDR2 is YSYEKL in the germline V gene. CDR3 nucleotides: TGCGCCAGCAGCCAGGGCGACAGAAGAAATCAGCCCCAGCATTTT. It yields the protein CASSQGDRRNQPQHF.

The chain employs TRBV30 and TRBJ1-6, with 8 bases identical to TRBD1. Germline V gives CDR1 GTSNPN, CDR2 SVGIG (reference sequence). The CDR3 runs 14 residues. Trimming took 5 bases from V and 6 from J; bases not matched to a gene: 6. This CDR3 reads CAWRGTGSNSPLHF. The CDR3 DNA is TGTGCCTGGCGGGGGACAGGATCTAATTCACCCCTCCACTTT.

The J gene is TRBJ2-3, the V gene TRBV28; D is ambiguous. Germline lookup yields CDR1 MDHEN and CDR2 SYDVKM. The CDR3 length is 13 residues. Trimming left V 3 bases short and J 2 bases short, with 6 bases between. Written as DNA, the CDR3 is TGTGCCAGCAGTTTGCCCGACACAGATACGCAGTATTTT. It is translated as CASSLPDTDTQYF.

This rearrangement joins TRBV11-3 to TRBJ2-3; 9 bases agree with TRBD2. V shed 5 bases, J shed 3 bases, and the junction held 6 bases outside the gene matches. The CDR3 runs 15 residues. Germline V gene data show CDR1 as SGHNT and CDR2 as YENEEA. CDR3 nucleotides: TGTGCCAGCAGCATGGCGGGGGGGCGGACAGATACGCAGTATTTT. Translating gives CASSMAGGRTDTQYF. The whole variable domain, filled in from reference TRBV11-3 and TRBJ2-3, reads EAGVVQSPRYKIIEKKQPVAFWCNPISGHNTLYWYLQNLGQGPELLIRYENEEAVDDSQLPKDRFSAERLKGVDSTLKIQPAELGDSAVYLCASSMAGGRTDTQYFGPGTRLTVL.

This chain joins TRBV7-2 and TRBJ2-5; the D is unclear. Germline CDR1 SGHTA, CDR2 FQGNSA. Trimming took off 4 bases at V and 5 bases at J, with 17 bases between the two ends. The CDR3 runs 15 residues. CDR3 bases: TGTGCCAGCAGCTCATCTAGTTGGGGTGGGGAGACCCAGTACTTC. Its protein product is CASSSSSWGGETQYF. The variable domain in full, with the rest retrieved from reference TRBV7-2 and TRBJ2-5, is GAGVSQSPSNKVTEKGKDVELRCDPISGHTALYWYRQSLGQGLEFLIYFQGNSAPDKSGLPSDRFSAERTGGSVSTLTIQRTQQEDSAVYLCASSSSSWGGETQYFGPGTRLLVL.

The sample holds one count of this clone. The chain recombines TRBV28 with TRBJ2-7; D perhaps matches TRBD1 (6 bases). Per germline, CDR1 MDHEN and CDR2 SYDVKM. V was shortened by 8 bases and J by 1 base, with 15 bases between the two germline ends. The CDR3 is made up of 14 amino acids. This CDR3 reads CASRRDRTSYEQYF. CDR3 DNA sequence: TGTGCCAGCCGTAGAGACAGGACTTCCTACGAGCAGTACTTC. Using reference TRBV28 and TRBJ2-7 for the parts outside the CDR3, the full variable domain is DVKVTQSSRYLVKRTGEKVFLECVQDMDHENMFWYRQDPGLGLRLIYFSYDVKMKEKGDIPEGYSVSREKKERFSLILESASTNQTSMYLCASRRDRTSYEQYFGPGTRLTVT.

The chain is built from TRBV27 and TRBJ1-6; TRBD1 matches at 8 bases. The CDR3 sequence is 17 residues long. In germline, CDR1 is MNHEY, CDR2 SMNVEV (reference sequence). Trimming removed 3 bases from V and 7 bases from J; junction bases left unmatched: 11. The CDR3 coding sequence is TGTGCCAGCAGTTTGGACGACAGGGGAAGGAGAAATTCACCCCTCCACTTT. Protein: CASSLDDRGRRNSPLHF.

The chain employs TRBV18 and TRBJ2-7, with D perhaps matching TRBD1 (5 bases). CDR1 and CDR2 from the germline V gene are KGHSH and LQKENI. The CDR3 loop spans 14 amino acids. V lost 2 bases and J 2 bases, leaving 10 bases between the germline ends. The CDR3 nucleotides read TGTGCCAGCTCACCAGCAGGGCTTACCTACGAGCAGTACTTC. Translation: CASSPAGLTYEQYF.

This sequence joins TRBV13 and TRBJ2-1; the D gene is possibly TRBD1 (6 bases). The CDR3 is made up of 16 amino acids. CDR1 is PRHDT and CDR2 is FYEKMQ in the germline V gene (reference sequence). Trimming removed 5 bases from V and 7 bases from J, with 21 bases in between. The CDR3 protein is CASSPKAGVRLNEQFF. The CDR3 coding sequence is TGTGCCAGCAGCCCCAAGGCAGGGGTTAGGTTGAATGAGCAGTTCTTC.

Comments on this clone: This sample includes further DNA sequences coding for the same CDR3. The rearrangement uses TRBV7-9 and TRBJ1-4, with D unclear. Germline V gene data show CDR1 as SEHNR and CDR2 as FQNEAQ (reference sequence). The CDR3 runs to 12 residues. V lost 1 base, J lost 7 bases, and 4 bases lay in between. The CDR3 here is CASSLEVEKLFF. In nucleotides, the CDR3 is TGTGCCAGCAGCTTAGAGGTTGAAAAACTGTTTTTT.

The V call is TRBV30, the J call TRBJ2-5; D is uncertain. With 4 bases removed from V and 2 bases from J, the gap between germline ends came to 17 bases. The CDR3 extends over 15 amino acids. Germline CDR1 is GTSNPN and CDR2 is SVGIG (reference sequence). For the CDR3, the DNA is TGTGCCTGGACCGCCCTGTATGGCCCACAAGAGACCCAGTACTTC. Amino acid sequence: CAWTALYGPQETQYF.

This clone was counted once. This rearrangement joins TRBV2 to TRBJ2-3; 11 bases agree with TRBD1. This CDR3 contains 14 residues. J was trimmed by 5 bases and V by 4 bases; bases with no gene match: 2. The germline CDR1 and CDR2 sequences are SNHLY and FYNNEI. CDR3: CASSGTGGLDTQYF. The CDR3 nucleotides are TGTGCCAGCAGTGGGACAGGGGGCTTAGATACGCAGTATTTT.

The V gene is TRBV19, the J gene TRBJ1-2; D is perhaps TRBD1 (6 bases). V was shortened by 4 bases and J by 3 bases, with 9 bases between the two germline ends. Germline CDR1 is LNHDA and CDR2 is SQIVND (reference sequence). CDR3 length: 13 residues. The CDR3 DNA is TGTGCCAGTAGTAGGCAGGGGCACTATGGCTACACCTTC. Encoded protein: CASSRQGHYGYTF.

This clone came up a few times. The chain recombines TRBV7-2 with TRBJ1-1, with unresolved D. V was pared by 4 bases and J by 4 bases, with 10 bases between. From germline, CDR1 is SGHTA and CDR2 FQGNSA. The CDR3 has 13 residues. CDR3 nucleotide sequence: TGTGCCAGCAGCTACACGGTGGGCACTGAAGCTTTCTTT. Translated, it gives CASSYTVGTEAFF.

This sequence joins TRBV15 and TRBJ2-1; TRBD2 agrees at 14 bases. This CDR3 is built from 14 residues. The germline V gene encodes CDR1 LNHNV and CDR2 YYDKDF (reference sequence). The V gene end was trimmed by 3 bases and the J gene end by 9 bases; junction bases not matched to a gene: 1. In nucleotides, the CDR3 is TGTGCCACCAGCAGGGGACTAGCGGGGGCTGAGCAGTTCTTC. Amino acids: CATSRGLAGAEQFF.

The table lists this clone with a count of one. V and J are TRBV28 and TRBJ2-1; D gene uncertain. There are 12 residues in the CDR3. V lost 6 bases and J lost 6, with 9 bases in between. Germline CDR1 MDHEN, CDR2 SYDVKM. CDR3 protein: CASSMFPNEQFF. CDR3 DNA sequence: TGTGCCAGCAGCATGTTCCCCAATGAGCAGTTCTTC.

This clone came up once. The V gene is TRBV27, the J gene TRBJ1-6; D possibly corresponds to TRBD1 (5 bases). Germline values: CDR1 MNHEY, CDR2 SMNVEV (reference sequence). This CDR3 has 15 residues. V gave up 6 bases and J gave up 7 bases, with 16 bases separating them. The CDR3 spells CASSPDSHPNSPLHF. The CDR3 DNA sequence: TGTGCCAGCAGCCCCGACAGCCACCCAAATTCACCCCTCCACTTT.

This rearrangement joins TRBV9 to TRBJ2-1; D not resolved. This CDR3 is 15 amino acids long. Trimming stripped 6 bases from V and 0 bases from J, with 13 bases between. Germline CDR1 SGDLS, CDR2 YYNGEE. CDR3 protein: CASKPDPLSYNEQFF. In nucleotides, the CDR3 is TGTGCCAGCAAACCGGATCCGCTCTCCTACAATGAGCAGTTCTTC.

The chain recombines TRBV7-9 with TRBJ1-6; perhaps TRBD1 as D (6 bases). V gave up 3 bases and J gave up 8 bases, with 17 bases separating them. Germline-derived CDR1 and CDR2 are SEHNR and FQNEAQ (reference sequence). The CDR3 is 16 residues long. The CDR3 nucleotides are TGTGCCAGCAGCTTTTCCGGGACAACGGGGGATTCACCCCTCCACTTT. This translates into CASSFSGTTGDSPLHF.